The rows below give T cell receptor beta chains drawn from one sample of a study of blood T cell repertoires in COVID-19. Generated by immunoSEQ multiplex PCR, the TCRdb table keeps only in-frame clones and is missing some. The table shows about 260,000 clones, with 91% occurring only once. The sample consisted of peripheral blood. These receptors were obtained from a person in their late teens or twenties with COVID-19, enrolled during active disease. The CDR3 runs from the conserved cysteine through the conserved F or W. D genes are given only for firm matches. Where a row states a size, it is once, few, many or the class of an expanded clone; other rows omit it.

V	D	J	size	DNA	CDR3
TRBV4-3	.	TRBJ1-2	.	TGCGCCAGCAGCCAAGACGGAGGACCAGACCGCTATGGCTACACCTTC	CASSQDGGPDRYGYTF
TRBV2	TRBD1	TRBJ1-2	.	TGTGCCAGCAGCCCTTGGGACAGGGGGAGAGGGATACCTTACACCTTC	CASSPWDRGRGIPYTF
TRBV25-1	TRBD1	TRBJ1-6	.	TGTGCCAGCAGTGCGACAGGGATCTATAATTCACCCCTCCACTTT	CASSATGIYNSPLHF
TRBV3-1/TRBV3-2	TRBD2	TRBJ2-7	.	TGTGCCAGCAGCCAAGATCTTCGGCTAGCGGGCTACGAGCAGTACTTC	CASSQDLRLAGYEQYF
TRBV4-1	TRBD1	TRBJ1-2	.	TGCGCCAGCAGCCCCTTGGGACAGCTCTATGGCTACACCTTC	CASSPLGQLYGYTF
TRBV19	.	TRBJ2-7	few	TGTGCCAGTAGTATAGGGGGCAGCTACGAGCAGTACTTC	CASSIGGSYEQYF
TRBV5-6	TRBD2	TRBJ2-1	.	TGTGCCAGCAGCTTGTCTCGTGGTCTAGCGGGAGGTACTGATGAGCAGTTCTTC	CASSLSRGLAGGTDEQFF
TRBV6-6	TRBD2	TRBJ2-1	.	TGTGCCAGCAGTCGAGAATTAGCGGGAATAGATGGTGAGCAGTTCTTC	CASSRELAGIDGEQFF
TRBV5-8	.	TRBJ1-1	.	TGTGCCAGCAGCTCTTGGGGGTCACAGGGAACCACTGAAGCTTTCTTT	CASSSWGSQGTTEAFF
TRBV6-2/TRBV6-3	TRBD2	TRBJ2-2	.	TGTGCCAGCAGTTACAGTCTAGCGGGAGACAGGGAGCTGTTTTTT	CASSYSLAGDRELFF